These 30 T cell receptor beta chains originate from one sample sequenced in a study of vaccination and CD4 T cells after COVID-19. An Oncomine TCR Beta short-read assay was used to sequence the DNA from cultured CD4+ T cells. TCRdb re-called the PCR reads with MiXCR, one entry per CDR3 protein. The repertoire holds more than 10,000 distinct CDR3 sequences, with roughly four fifths as singletons. No antigen has been identified for these receptors. Treatment given: roughly 11-day PBMC culture with coronavirus spike peptide pools or control peptides (ViraFEST assay). Sequencing used CD4+ T cells from blood, cultured in vitro. The receptor set was obtained from a human donor who had recovered from COVID-19.

The rearrangement uses TRBV2 and TRBJ2-7; D ambiguous. The CDR3 totals 10 residues. The V and J ends lost 4 bases and 4 bases respectively, with 2 bases between them. Germline V gene lookup returns CDR1 SNHLY and CDR2 FYNNEI. The CDR3 nucleotides are TGTGCCAGCAGTGCATACGAGCAGTACTTC. It specifies CASSAYEQYF.

The chain employs TRBV5-1 and TRBJ2-3; D ambiguous. From germline, CDR1 is SGHRS and CDR2 YFSETQ. V was shortened by 4 bases and J by 0 bases, with 6 bases between the two germline ends. CDR3 size: 13 residues. CDR3 region: CASSRPSTDTQYF. The CDR3 DNA sequence: TGCGCCAGCAGCCGCCCTAGCACAGATACGCAGTATTTT.

The chain employs TRBV7-3 and TRBJ2-7; unclear D gene. This CDR3 has 14 residues. Trimming stripped 0 bases from V and 0 bases from J, with 6 bases between. Germline values: CDR1 SGHTA, CDR2 FQGTGA. The DNA for the CDR3 is TGTGCCAGCAGCTTAACTGGTCCCTCCTACGAGCAGTACTTC. Amino acid sequence: CASSLTGPSYEQYF. The whole variable domain, remainder taken from reference TRBV7-3 and TRBJ2-7, is GAGVSQTPSNKVTEKGKYVELRCDPISGHTALYWYRQSLGQGPEFLIYFQGTGAADDSGLPNDRFFAVRPEGSVSTLKIQRTERGDSAVYLCASSLTGPSYEQYFGPGTRLTVT.

The rearrangement links TRBV15 to TRBJ2-5, with 7 bases lining up with TRBD2. Trimming at V came to 0 bases and at J to 5 bases, leaving 6 bases not matched to a gene. Germline V lookup: CDR1 LNHNV, CDR2 YYDKDF (reference sequence). The CDR3 length is 15 residues. The CDR3: CATSRDFGGGETQYF. The CDR3 bases are TGTGCCACCAGCAGAGATTTCGGCGGGGGTGAGACCCAGTACTTC. Variable domain in full (rest from reference TRBV15 and TRBJ2-5): DAMVIQNPRYQVTQFGKPVTLSCSQTLNHNVMYWYQQKSSQAPKLLFHYYDKDFNNEADTPDNFQSRRPNTSFCFLDIRSPGLGDTAMYLCATSRDFGGGETQYFGPGTRLLVL.

This chain uses TRBV20-1 with TRBJ2-3, with D possibly TRBD1 on 5 matching bases. Germline V gene sequence: CDR1 DFQATT, CDR2 SNEGSKA (reference sequence). The CDR3 extends over 14 amino acids. Trimming shortened V by 1 base and J by 1 base, and 9 bases separated the two germline ends. The chain's CDR3 is CSARGGAGTDTQYF. CDR3 coding DNA: TGCAGTGCTAGAGGGGGCGCCGGCACAGATACGCAGTATTTT.

The chain uses TRBV20-1 and TRBJ1-2; TRBD1 matches at 10 bases. Trimming took 1 base from V and 5 from J; bases not matched to a gene: 7. CDR3 length equals 15 residues. Germline V gives CDR1 DFQATT, CDR2 SNEGSKA (reference sequence). CDR3 region: CSARGTGGTRYGYTF. The CDR3 region has the DNA TGCAGTGCTAGAGGGACAGGGGGGACTAGGTATGGCTACACCTTC.

Details on this clonotype: A junction boundary mismatches the germline segment, possibly from a read error. The chain joins TRBV6-2 or TRBV6-3 to TRBJ2-3; possible D gene TRBD1, 7 bases. The germline CDR1 and CDR2 sequences are MNHEY and SVGEGT. This CDR3 contains 11 residues. CDR3 bases: TGTGCCAGCCGGGGGACAGTTACGCAGTATTTT. Protein sequence: CASRGTVTQYF.

This chain uses TRBV4-1 with TRBJ1-5; D is undetermined. There are 16 residues in the CDR3. CDR1 is MGHRA and CDR2 is YSYEKL in the germline V gene. The V end lost 0 bases, the J end lost 2 bases, and 11 bases lay between the germline ends. The CDR3 nucleotides read TGCGCCAGCAGCCAAGAGGGGTGGCAGGGCAATCAGCCCCAGCATTTT. It codes for CASSQEGWQGNQPQHF.

V usage is TRBV7-2 and J usage is TRBJ2-7, with 11 positions matching TRBD2. Germline V gene data show CDR1 as SGHTA and CDR2 as FQGNSA. The junction had 6 bases not matched to a gene; V was cut back by 6 bases and J by 2 bases. The CDR3 has 15 residues. The CDR3 DNA follows: TGTGCCAGCAGTCCAACTAGCGGGAGTGCCTACGAGCAGTACTTC. Its protein is CASSPTSGSAYEQYF.

This chain connects TRBV20-1 to TRBJ1-5; D might be TRBD1 (5 bases). The CDR3 covers 14 residues. Trimming shortened V by 6 bases and J by 3 bases, and 15 bases separated the two germline ends. CDR1 is DFQATT, CDR2 SNEGSKA, per germline (reference sequence). The DNA for the CDR3 is TGCAGTGCAGAAAGGGGACGGAACAATCAGCCCCAGCATTTT. This translates into CSAERGRNNQPQHF.

This chain joins TRBV7-2 and TRBJ2-3, with D perhaps matching TRBD2 (5 bases). CDR1 is SGHTA, CDR2 FQGNSA, per germline. This CDR3 is 15 amino acids long. V was pared by 1 base and J by 0 bases, with 8 bases between. The CDR3 protein is CASSLGLASTDTQYF. DNA for the CDR3: TGTGCCAGCAGCTTAGGGCTAGCCAGCACAGATACGCAGTATTTT.

V gene TRBV6-1 combines with J gene TRBJ2-3; 14 bases match TRBD2. CDR1 is MNHNS, CDR2 SASEGT, per germline. V gave up 6 bases and J gave up 6 bases; unmatched junction bases: 14. This CDR3 is built from 18 residues. The CDR3 protein is CASSPTSGRAWGGDTQYF. The CDR3 DNA reads as TGTGCCAGCAGCCCGACTAGCGGGAGGGCCTGGGGAGGGGATACGCAGTATTTT.

This chain connects TRBV28 to TRBJ1-5; TRBD1 agrees at 8 bases. The germline gives CDR1 MDHEN, CDR2 SYDVKM. Losses at the gene ends were 6 bases for V and 6 bases for J; bases not matched to a gene: 10. The CDR3 has 15 residues. CDR3 sequence (DNA): TGTGCCAGCAGCGGTACAGGGGGTCTAGTTCAGCCCCAGCATTTT. This translates into CASSGTGGLVQPQHF.

The V and J genes are TRBV29-1 and TRBJ1-3; D is unclear. Per the germline V gene, CDR1 is SQVTM and CDR2 is ANQGSEA. The V end was cut by 7 bases, the J end by 6 bases, with 13 bases between. The CDR3 is made up of 12 amino acids. CDR3 nucleotide sequence: TGCAGCGCCCGGGCCCCCGAAAACACCATATATTTT. It translates to CSARAPENTIYF.

The V gene is TRBV20-1, the J gene TRBJ2-5; D unclear. V was pared by 0 bases and J by 2 bases, with 13 bases between. The CDR3 covers 15 residues. Germline CDR1 DFQATT, CDR2 SNEGSKA (reference sequence). The CDR3 loop reads CSARDGVRLQETQYF. The CDR3 region has the DNA TGCAGTGCTAGAGATGGGGTCCGGCTGCAAGAGACCCAGTACTTC.

This chain uses TRBV10-1 with TRBJ1-1; D is unresolved. V dropped 3 bases and J dropped 0 bases, with 8 bases sitting between them. The CDR3 extends over 14 amino acids. Germline-derived CDR1 and CDR2 are WNHNN and SYGVQD (reference sequence). The CDR3 reads CASSEGRLNTEAFF. As DNA, the CDR3 is TGCGCCAGCAGTGAAGGACGGCTGAACACTGAAGCTTTCTTT.

This clonotype is classed as medium-sized. The chain employs TRBV19 and TRBJ1-5; D possibly corresponds to TRBD1 (5 bases). This CDR3 is built from 17 residues. The V gene lost 7 bases and the J gene lost 0 bases, with 19 bases spanning the gap. Germline CDR1 reads LNHDA; CDR2 reads SQIVND (reference sequence). The CDR3 protein is CASTRGTGVDSNQPQHF. CDR3 in DNA: TGTGCCAGTACCAGAGGGACGGGGGTTGATAGCAATCAGCCCCAGCATTTT.

The chain has TRBV5-1 and TRBJ1-5; a weak D match, TRBD1 (6 bases). Germline values: CDR1 SGHRS, CDR2 YFSETQ. Deletions cut 3 bases from V and 5 bases from J, with 15 bases between. The CDR3 extends over 15 amino acids. The CDR3, as DNA: TGCGCCAGCAGCTCACAGGGCGGGTTAGATCAGCCCCAGCATTTT. It specifies CASSSQGGLDQPQHF.

This sequence joins TRBV7-2 and TRBJ2-5; TRBD2 matches 9 bases. In germline, CDR1 is SGHTA, CDR2 FQGNSA. V lost 5 bases and J lost 9; bases outside the gene matches: 16. The CDR3 extends over 16 amino acids. This chain's CDR3 is CASSPVLAGGGEAQYF. DNA for the CDR3: TGTGCCAGCAGCCCCGTACTAGCGGGTGGGGGCGAGGCCCAGTACTTC.

The genes are TRBV7-2 and TRBJ2-1, with a tentative D call TRBD1 (5 bases). CDR3 size: 13 residues. Germline values: CDR1 SGHTA, CDR2 FQGNSA. V lost 1 base to trimming and J lost 9 bases, with 10 bases between them. CDR3 region: CASSLDGRGEQFF. DNA of the CDR3: TGTGCCAGCAGCTTAGACGGTAGGGGTGAGCAGTTCTTC.

The rearrangement joins TRBV18 to TRBJ2-3; 10 nucleotides line up with TRBD2. CDR1 is KGHSH and CDR2 is LQKENI in the germline V gene. V lost 3 bases to trimming and J lost 4 bases; unmatched junction nucleotides: 4. The CDR3 sequence is 15 residues long. CDR3 sequence reads: CASSPGLAYADTQYF. For the CDR3, the DNA is TGTGCCAGCTCACCGGGACTAGCGTATGCAGATACGCAGTATTTT. The full variable domain, with the rest looked up from reference TRBV18 and TRBJ2-3, is NAGVMQNPRHLVRRRGQEARLRCSPMKGHSHVYWYRQLPEEGLKFMVYLQKENIIDESGMPKERFSAEFPKEGPSILRIQQVVRGDSAAYFCASSPGLAYADTQYFGPGTRLTVL.

The chain recombines TRBV15 with TRBJ2-1; D not resolved. The ends were cut back, 0 bases at V and 6 bases at J, with 15 bases in the middle. Germline V gene lookup returns CDR1 LNHNV and CDR2 YYDKDF (reference sequence). This CDR3 spans 16 amino acids. The CDR3 is CATSRDGPAGFNEQFF. The CDR3 nucleotides are TGTGCCACCAGCAGAGATGGTCCGGCCGGTTTCAATGAGCAGTTCTTC.

This clonotype has only a few counts. The chain is built from TRBV6-1 and TRBJ1-1, with D unresolved. CDR3 size: 13 residues. V was shortened by 1 base and J by 5 bases, with 8 bases between the two germline ends. Germline V lookup: CDR1 MNHNS, CDR2 SASEGT. CDR3 DNA: TGTGCCAGCAGTGAAGGGACCGGGACTGAAGCTTTCTTT. Translating it yields CASSEGTGTEAFF.

This sequence joins TRBV20-1 and TRBJ1-5, with a tentative D call TRBD1 (6 bases). The V gene's germline CDR1 is DFQATT and CDR2 SNEGSKA (reference sequence). The V and J ends lost 5 bases and 4 bases respectively, with 12 bases between them. This CDR3 has 13 residues. The CDR3 nucleotides are TGCAGTGCTCCACAGGGATTAAATCAGCCCCAGCATTTT. This sequence encodes CSAPQGLNQPQHF.

The rearrangement joins TRBV7-2 to TRBJ2-5; the D gene is possibly TRBD2 (5 bases). V was clipped by 4 bases and J by 5 bases, with 17 bases between them. The CDR3 runs to 15 residues. Germline V gives CDR1 SGHTA, CDR2 FQGNSA. CDR3 nucleotide sequence: TGTGCCAGCAGCTCCCCCGGGGTTCGCTCGGAGACCCAGTACTTC. It codes for CASSSPGVRSETQYF.

This chain uses TRBV10-3 with TRBJ1-1; D remains unclear. This CDR3 is 14 amino acids long. CDR1 ENHRY and CDR2 SYGVKD come from the germline V gene. The V and J ends lost 5 bases and 5 bases respectively, with 15 bases between them. The CDR3 DNA reads TGTGCCATCAGTCGGGCTGATTCTGGAACTGAAGCTTTCTTT. Its translation is CAISRADSGTEAFF.

This clonotype was counted between two and nine times. V usage is TRBV2 and J usage is TRBJ2-7, with D unclear. The CDR3 spans 12 residues. CDR1 is SNHLY and CDR2 is FYNNEI in the germline V gene. Trimming removed 4 bases from V and 11 bases from J, with 15 bases in between. The CDR3 loop reads CASSVNARSEYF. The CDR3 nucleotides are TGTGCCAGCAGTGTGAATGCCCGTTCAGAGTACTTC. Together with reference TRBV2 and TRBJ2-7, the CDR3 gives the full variable domain: EPEVTQTPSHQVTQMGQEVILRCVPISNHLYFYWYRQILGQKVEFLVSFYNNEISEKSEIFDDQFSVERPDGSNFTLKIRSTKLEDSAMYFCASSVNARSEYFGPGTRLTVT.

The rearrangement links TRBV12-3 or TRBV12-4 to TRBJ2-3; TRBD1 is a possible D gene (5 bases). The CDR3 loop spans 14 amino acids. Trimming took 10 bases from V and 6 from J, leaving 20 bases between them. The CDR3 loop reads CANSRVGFGDTQYF. The DNA of the CDR3 is TGTGCCAACAGCAGGGTGGGGTTTGGGGATACGCAGTATTTT.

The CDR3 loop is CASSKGDSLREQYF. In DNA form, the CDR3 reads TGTGCCAGCAGCAAAGGGGACTCTCTAAGGGAGCAGTACTTC. The chain uses TRBV7-8 and TRBJ2-7, with D possibly being TRBD2 (6 bases). V lost 5 bases, J lost 7 bases, and 18 bases lay in between. The CDR3 totals 14 residues. CDR1 is SGHVS and CDR2 is FQNEAQ in the germline V gene.

The chain recombines TRBV7-6 with TRBJ2-4; TRBD2 matches at 7 bases. There are 15 residues in the CDR3. After removal of 2 bases from V and 9 bases from J, the junction contained 10 bases not matched to a gene. Germline values: CDR1 SGHVS, CDR2 FNYEAQ. CDR3: CASSLTAGRGGIQYF. The CDR3 DNA is TGTGCCAGCAGCTTAACAGCGGGACGAGGCGGCATTCAGTACTTC.